Presented here are 13 T cell receptor beta chains from one specimen sequenced in a study of breast tumors, draining lymph nodes, adjacent tissues. Breast cancer patients provided tissue from their axillary draining lymph nodes. TCRdb reprocessed the multiplex PCR reads via MiXCR and lists one record per CDR3 protein. The table includes 90,000 to 120,000 distinct CDR3 sequences, about 20% detected once. The sequenced sample was axillary lymph node tissue. The receptors originated from a female donor with breast cancer. Some clones in this sample may be carry-over from other donors' samples.

This clonotype was counted ten times or more. The J gene is TRBJ2-7, the V gene TRBV6-1; 7 nucleotides line up with TRBD2. After removal of 7 bases from V and 6 bases from J, the junction contained 12 bases not matched to a gene. The CDR3 has 14 residues. Germline CDR1 MNHNS, CDR2 SASEGT. As DNA, the CDR3 is TGTGCCAGCAACCCGGGGGGTTATGGCGTCGAGCAGTACTTC. It yields the protein CASNPGGYGVEQYF.

The table lists this clonotype with a count of one. A much larger clonotype is one base distant, so this may be a read error. The chain links TRBV7-9 to TRBJ2-2; weak D call: TRBD1 (6 bases). The germline CDR1 and CDR2 sequences are SEHNR and FQNEAQ (reference sequence). The CDR3 has 14 residues. The V end lost 6 bases, the J end lost 8 bases, and 16 bases lay between the germline ends. CDR3 sequence (DNA): TGTGCCAGCAGTCGCGCAGGGGCCGGGGGGGAGCTGTTTTTT. Translated: CASSRAGAGGELFF.

This chain joins TRBV6-6 and TRBJ2-7, with 8 bases matching TRBD1. Germline CDR1 is MNHNY and CDR2 is SVGAGI (reference sequence). V was pared by 8 bases and J by 6 bases, with 12 bases of the junction left unmatched. CDR3 length: 14 residues. The CDR3 region has the DNA TGTGCCAGCGGTCGGGGACAGGCCCCCTCCGAGCAGTACTTC. The encoded protein is CASGRGQAPSEQYF.

This clonotype has ten or more counts. This chain joins TRBV9 and TRBJ2-1; 10 bases agree with TRBD1. The V gene end was trimmed by 4 bases and the J gene end by 5 bases; junction bases not matched to a gene: 6. Germline assignment: CDR1 SGDLS and CDR2 YYNGEE. The CDR3 loop spans 15 amino acids. CDR3 sequence (DNA): TGTGCCAGCAGCCTGGACAGGGGGACCCACAATGAGCAGTTCTTC. It translates to CASSLDRGTHNEQFF.

At least ten counts were recorded for this clonotype. The rearrangement links TRBV7-9 to TRBJ2-1; D not resolved. The CDR3 totals 13 residues. Germline CDR1 SEHNR, CDR2 FQNEAQ (reference sequence). With 4 bases removed from V and 6 bases from J, the gap between germline ends came to 10 bases. The CDR3 here is CASSSELSNEQFF. CDR3 in DNA: TGTGCCAGCAGCTCTGAATTAAGCAATGAGCAGTTCTTC.

The chain couples TRBV24-1 to TRBJ2-7; D possibly matches TRBD1 or TRBD2 (5 bases each). In germline, CDR1 is KGHDR, CDR2 SFDVKD. V lost 9 bases to trimming and J lost 6 bases, with 11 bases between them. The CDR3 sequence is 11 residues long. As DNA, the CDR3 is TGTGCCACCGGGACGTGGTCCGAGCAGTACTTC. This codes for CATGTWSEQYF.

The table lists this clonotype with a few counts. This may arise from a read error, as a much more abundant clone is one base away. This chain joins TRBV7-9 and TRBJ2-1, with a weak D call TRBD1 (6 bases). The CDR3 loop spans 14 amino acids. The germline CDR1 and CDR2 sequences are SEHNR and FQNEAQ (reference sequence). V was clipped by 7 bases and J by 5 bases, with 15 bases between them. CDR3: CASTQQGMNNEQFF. The CDR3, as DNA: TGTGCCAGCACCCAGCAGGGGATGAACAATGAGCAGTTCTTC.

In this sample, this clonotype turned up many times. V is TRBV7-9 and J is TRBJ1-5; no reliable D call. Germline V CDR1 and CDR2: SEHNR, FQNEAQ (reference sequence). The CDR3 has 13 residues. V was pared by 4 bases and J by 7 bases, with 11 bases between. The CDR3 bases are TGTGCCAGCAGCTCGAACACCCTGCAGCCCCAGCATTTT. Its translation: CASSSNTLQPQHF.

Concerning this clonotype: This clone may be a read error of a much larger clone one base away. V is TRBV20-1 and J is TRBJ2-7; no reliable D call. The CDR3 is made up of 13 amino acids. Germline CDR1 and CDR2: DFQATT and SNEGSKA (reference sequence). The CDR3 sequence is CSAQTDSGYVQYF. DNA for the CDR3: TGCAGTGCTCAGACGGATTCCGGCTACGTGCAGTACTTC.

The chain uses TRBV19 and TRBJ1-3; D unclear. This CDR3 is 16 amino acids long. The germline gives CDR1 LNHDA, CDR2 SQIVND (reference sequence). Trimming took 7 bases from V and 4 from J, leaving 20 bases between them. The CDR3 DNA is TGTGCCAGTACCCTGGGGAGGGCAAACGCCGGAAACACCATATATTTT. Encoded protein: CASTLGRANAGNTIYF.

This clonotype was recorded many times. This chain links TRBV27 with TRBJ2-5, with unresolved D. Germline V gene lookup returns CDR1 MNHEY and CDR2 SMNVEV (reference sequence). V was clipped by 0 bases and J by 1 base, with 6 bases between them. The CDR3 has 14 residues. DNA for the CDR3: TGTGCCAGCAGTTTATCGCCAGCCCAAGAGACCCAGTACTTC. Encoded protein: CASSLSPAQETQYF.

This clonotype has just a few counts. The chain couples TRBV6-1 to TRBJ2-2; D is unresolved. Trimming took 6 bases from V and 6 from J, leaving 17 bases between them. The germline CDR1 and CDR2 sequences are MNHNS and SASEGT. This CDR3 spans 15 amino acids. CDR3 region: CASSDPPSRSGELFF. CDR3 bases: TGTGCCAGCAGCGACCCCCCCTCACGCTCCGGGGAGCTGTTTTTT.

This clonotype was observed many times. The CDR3 loop is CASSLSGPFLYEQYF. The CDR3 bases are TGTGCCAGCAGCTTGTCAGGACCCTTCCTTTACGAGCAGTACTTC. This chain links TRBV7-2 with TRBJ2-7; unclear D gene. Trimming took off 3 bases at V and 4 bases at J, with 16 bases between the two ends. The CDR3 extends over 15 amino acids. Per the germline V gene, CDR1 is SGHTA and CDR2 is FQGNSA.